This T cell receptor beta chain was documented in a study of blood T cell repertoires in COVID-19. The overall study: The origin of the acute and convalescent COVID-19 samples was the United States, Italy and Spain. PBMCs, B-cell-depleted T cells, or T cells were the source of the cDNA or gDNA that made up the material.

The CDR3 extends over 12 amino acids. V was trimmed by 3 bases and J by 4 bases, leaving 7 bases between them. CDR1 is SGHRS, CDR2 YFSETQ, per germline. As handled by the study authors: Counts of nucleated cells, estimated from reference gene primer amplification, were obtained. Method: immunoSEQ multiplex PCR; TCRdb's copy keeps in-frame clones and lacks some. V and J calls and clone size follow that table, whereas D and trimming were derived from the DNA. Of 40,000 to 45,000 clones in the sample, 90% were seen once. The clonotype was recovered from a human donor in a cohort sampled during active COVID-19. The specimen was peripheral blood. V gene TRBV5-1 combines with J gene TRBJ1-1; unclear D gene. This chain's CDR3 is CASSSGGTEAFF. In nucleotides, the CDR3 is TGCGCCAGCAGCTCTGGCGGCACTGAAGCTTTCTTT.